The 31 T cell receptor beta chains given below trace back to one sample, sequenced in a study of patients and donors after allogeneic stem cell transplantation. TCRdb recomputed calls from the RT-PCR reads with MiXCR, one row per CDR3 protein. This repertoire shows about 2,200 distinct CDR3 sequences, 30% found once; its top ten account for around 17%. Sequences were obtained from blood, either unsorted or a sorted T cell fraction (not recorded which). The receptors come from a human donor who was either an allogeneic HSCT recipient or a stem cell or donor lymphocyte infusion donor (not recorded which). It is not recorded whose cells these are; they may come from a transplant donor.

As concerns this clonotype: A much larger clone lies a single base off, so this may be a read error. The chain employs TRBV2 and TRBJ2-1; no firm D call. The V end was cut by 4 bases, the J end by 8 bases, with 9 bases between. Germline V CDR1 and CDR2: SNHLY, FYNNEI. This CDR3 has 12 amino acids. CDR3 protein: CASSVSVDEQFF. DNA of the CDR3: TGTGCCAGCAGTGTCTCCGTCGATGAGCAGTTCTTC.

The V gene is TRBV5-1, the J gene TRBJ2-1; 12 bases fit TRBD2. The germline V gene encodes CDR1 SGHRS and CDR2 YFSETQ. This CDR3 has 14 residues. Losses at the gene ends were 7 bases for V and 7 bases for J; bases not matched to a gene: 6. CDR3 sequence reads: CASYLGTSGNEQFF. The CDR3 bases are TGCGCCAGCTACCTTGGGACTAGCGGGAATGAGCAGTTCTTC.

CDR3 residues: CASSQEQASGANVLTF. CDR3 bases: TGCGCCAGCAGCCAAGAACAAGCCTCTGGGGCCAACGTCCTGACTTTC. The chain combines TRBV4-1 with TRBJ2-6, with D unresolved. This CDR3 is 16 amino acids long. In germline, CDR1 is MGHRA, CDR2 YSYEKL. V was shortened by 0 bases and J by 0 bases, with 6 bases between the two germline ends.

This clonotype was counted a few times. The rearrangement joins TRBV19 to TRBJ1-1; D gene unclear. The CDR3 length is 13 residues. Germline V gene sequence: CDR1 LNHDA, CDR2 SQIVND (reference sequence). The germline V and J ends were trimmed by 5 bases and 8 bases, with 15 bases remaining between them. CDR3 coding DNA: TGTGCCAGTAGTCCCAAGGGTAATCGCGAAGCTTTCTTT. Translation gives CASSPKGNREAFF.

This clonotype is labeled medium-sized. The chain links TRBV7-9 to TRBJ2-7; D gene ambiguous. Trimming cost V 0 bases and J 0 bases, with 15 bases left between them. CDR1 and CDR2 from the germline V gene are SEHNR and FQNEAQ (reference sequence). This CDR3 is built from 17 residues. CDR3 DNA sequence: TGTGCCAGCAGCTTAGCTAGGGTTGCCCGAACCTCCTACGAGCAGTACGTC. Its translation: CASSLARVARTSYEQYV.

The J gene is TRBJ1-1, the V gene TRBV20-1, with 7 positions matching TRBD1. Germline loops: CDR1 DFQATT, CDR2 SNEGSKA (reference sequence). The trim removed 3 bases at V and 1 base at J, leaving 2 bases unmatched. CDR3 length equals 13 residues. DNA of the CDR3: TGCAGTGCTAGCCAGGGGGAGAACACTGAAGCTTTCTTT. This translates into CSASQGENTEAFF.

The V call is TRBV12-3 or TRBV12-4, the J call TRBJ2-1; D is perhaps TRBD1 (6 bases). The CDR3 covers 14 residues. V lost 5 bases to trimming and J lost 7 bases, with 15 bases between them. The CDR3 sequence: CASSPRGVGNEQFF. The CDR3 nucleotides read TGTGCCAGCAGTCCCAGGGGAGTGGGGAATGAGCAGTTCTTC.

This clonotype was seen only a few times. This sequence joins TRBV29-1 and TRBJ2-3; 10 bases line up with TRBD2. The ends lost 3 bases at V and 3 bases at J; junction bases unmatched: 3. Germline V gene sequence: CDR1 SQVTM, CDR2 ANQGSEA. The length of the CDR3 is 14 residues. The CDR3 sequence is CSVDSGRATDTQYF. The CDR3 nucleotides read TGCAGCGTTGACAGCGGGAGGGCAACAGATACGCAGTATTTT.

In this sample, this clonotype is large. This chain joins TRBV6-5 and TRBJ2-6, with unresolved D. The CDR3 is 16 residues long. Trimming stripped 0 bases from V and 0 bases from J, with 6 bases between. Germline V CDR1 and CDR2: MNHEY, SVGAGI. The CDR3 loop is CASSYSIVSGANVLTF. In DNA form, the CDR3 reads TGTGCCAGCAGTTACTCGATCGTCTCTGGGGCCAACGTCCTGACTTTC.

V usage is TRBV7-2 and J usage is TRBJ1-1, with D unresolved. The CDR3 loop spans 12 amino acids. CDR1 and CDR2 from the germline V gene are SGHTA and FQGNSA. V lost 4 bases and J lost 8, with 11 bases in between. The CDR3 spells CASSSPNGEAFF. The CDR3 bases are TGTGCCAGCAGCTCACCGAATGGGGAAGCTTTCTTT. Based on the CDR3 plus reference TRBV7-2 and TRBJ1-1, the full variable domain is GAGVSQSPSNKVTEKGKDVELRCDPISGHTALYWYRQSLGQGLEFLIYFQGNSAPDKSGLPSDRFSAERTGGSVSTLTIQRTQQEDSAVYLCASSSPNGEAFFGQGTRLTVV.

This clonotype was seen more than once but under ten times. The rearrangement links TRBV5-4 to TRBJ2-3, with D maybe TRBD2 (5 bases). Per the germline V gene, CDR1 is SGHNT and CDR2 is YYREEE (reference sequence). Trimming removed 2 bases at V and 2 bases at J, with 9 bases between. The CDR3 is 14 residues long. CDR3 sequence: CASSFNGLTDTQYF. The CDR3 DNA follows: TGTGCCAGCAGCTTTAATGGACTCACAGATACGCAGTATTTT.

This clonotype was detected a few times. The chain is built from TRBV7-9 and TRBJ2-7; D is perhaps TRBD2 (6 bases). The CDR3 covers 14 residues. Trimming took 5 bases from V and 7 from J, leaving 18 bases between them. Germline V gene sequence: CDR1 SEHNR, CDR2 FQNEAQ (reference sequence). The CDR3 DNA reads TGTGCCAGCAGCCACGATGGCGGGGCGGGGGAGCAGTACGTC. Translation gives CASSHDGGAGEQYV.

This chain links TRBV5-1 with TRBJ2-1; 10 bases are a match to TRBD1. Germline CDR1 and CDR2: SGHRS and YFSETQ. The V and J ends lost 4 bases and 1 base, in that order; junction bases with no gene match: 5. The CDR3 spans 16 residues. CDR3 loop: CASSRGTGDSYNEQFF. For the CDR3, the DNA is TGCGCCAGCAGCCGGGGGACAGGGGATTCCTACAATGAGCAGTTCTTC. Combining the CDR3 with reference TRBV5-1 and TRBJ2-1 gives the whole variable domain KAGVTQTPRYLIKTRGQQVTLSCSPISGHRSVSWYQQTPGQGLQFLFEYFSETQRNKGNFPGRFSGRQFSNSRSEMNVSTLELGDSALYLCASSRGTGDSYNEQFFGPGTRLTVL.

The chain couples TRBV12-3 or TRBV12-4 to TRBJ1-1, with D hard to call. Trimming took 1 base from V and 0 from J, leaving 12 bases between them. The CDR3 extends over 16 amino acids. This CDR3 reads CASSLELGHLNTEAFF. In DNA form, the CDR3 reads TGTGCCAGCAGTTTAGAGCTTGGGCACCTGAACACTGAAGCTTTCTTT.

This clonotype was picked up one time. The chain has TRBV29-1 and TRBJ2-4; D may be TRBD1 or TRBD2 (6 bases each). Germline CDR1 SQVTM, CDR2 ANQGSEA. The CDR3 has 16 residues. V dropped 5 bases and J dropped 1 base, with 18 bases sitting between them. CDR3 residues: CSVIVEGEGAKNIQYF. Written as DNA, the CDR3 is TGCAGCGTTATCGTGGAGGGGGAAGGGGCCAAAAACATTCAGTACTTC.

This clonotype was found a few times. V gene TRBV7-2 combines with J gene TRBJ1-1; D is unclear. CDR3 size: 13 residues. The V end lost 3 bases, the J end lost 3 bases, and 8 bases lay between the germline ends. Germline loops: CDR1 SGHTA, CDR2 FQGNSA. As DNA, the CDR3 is TGTGCCAGCAGCTTTTGGGAGGACACTGAAGCTTTCTTT. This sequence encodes CASSFWEDTEAFF.

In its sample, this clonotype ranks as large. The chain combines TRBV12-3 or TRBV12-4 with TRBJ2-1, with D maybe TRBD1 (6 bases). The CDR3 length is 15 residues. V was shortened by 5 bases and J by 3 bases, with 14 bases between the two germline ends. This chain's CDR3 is CASSPQGGGYNEQFF. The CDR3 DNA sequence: TGTGCCAGCAGTCCACAGGGTGGGGGCTACAATGAGCAGTTCTTC.

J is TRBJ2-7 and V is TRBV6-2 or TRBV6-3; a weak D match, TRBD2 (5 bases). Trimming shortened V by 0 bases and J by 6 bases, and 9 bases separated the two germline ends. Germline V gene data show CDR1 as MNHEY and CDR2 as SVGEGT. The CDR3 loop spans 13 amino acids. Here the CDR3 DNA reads TGTGCCAGCAGTTACTCCGGGGAACGCGAGCAGTACGTC. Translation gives CASSYSGEREQYV.

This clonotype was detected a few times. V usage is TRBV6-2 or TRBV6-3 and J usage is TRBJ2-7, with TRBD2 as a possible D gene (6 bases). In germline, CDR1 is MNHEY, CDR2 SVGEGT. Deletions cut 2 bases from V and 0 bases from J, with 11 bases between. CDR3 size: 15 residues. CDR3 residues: CASSYPDGSSYEQYV. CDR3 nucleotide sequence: TGTGCCAGCAGTTACCCGGACGGGAGCTCCTACGAGCAGTACGTC.

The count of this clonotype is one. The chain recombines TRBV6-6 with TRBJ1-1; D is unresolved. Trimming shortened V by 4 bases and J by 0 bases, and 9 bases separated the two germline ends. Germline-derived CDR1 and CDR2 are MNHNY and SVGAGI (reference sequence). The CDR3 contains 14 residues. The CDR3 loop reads CASSLRGMNTEAFF. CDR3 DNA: TGTGCCAGCAGTTTACGAGGGATGAACACTGAAGCTTTCTTT.

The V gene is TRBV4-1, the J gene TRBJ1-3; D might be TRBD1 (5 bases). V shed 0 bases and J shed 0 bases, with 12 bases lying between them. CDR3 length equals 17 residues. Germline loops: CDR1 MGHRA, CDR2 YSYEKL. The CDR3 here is CASSQDAGRISGNTIYF. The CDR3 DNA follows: TGCGCCAGCAGCCAAGACGCAGGGCGTATCTCTGGAAACACCATATATTTT.

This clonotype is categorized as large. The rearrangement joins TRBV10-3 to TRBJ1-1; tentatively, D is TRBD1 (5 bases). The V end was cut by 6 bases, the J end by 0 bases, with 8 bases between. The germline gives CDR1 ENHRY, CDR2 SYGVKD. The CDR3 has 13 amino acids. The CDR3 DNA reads TGTGCCATCAGGGAGGGGATGAACACTGAAGCTTTCTTT. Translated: CAIREGMNTEAFF.

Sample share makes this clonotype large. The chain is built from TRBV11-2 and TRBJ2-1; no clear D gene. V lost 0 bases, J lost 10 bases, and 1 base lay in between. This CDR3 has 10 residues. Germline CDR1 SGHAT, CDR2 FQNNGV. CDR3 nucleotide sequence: TGTGCCAGCAGCTTAGAGGAGCAGTTCTTC. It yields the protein CASSLEEQFF.

The CDR3 DNA sequence: TGTGCCACCAGCAGAGACCATACGGTCGACGAGCAGTACTTC. Translation gives CATSRDHTVDEQYF. The rearrangement uses TRBV15 and TRBJ2-7; D not resolved. The CDR3 spans 14 residues. In germline, CDR1 is LNHNV, CDR2 YYDKDF (reference sequence). Trimming shortened V by 0 bases and J by 5 bases, and 11 bases separated the two germline ends. The full variable domain, rest sourced from reference TRBV15 and TRBJ2-7, is DAMVIQNPRYQVTQFGKPVTLSCSQTLNHNVMYWYQQKSSQAPKLLFHYYDKDFNNEADTPDNFQSRRPNTSFCFLDIRSPGLGDTAMYLCATSRDHTVDEQYFGPGTRLTVT.

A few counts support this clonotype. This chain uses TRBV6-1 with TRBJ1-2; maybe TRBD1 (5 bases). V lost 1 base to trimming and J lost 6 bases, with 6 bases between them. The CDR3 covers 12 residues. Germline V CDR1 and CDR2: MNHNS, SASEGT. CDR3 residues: CASSEGGDGYTF. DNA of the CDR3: TGTGCCAGCAGTGAAGGAGGGGATGGCTACACCTTC.

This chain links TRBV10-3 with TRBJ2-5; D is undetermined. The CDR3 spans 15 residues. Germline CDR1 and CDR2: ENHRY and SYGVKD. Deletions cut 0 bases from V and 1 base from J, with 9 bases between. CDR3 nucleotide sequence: TGTGCCATCAGTGAGTCGCCTTACATCCAAGAGACCCAGTACTTC. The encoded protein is CAISESPYIQETQYF.

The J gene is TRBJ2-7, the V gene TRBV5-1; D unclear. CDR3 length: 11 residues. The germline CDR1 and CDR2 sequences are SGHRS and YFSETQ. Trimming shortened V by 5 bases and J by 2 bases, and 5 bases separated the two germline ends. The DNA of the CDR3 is TGCGCCAGCAGGGAGACCTACGAGCAGTACTTC. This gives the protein CASRETYEQYF.

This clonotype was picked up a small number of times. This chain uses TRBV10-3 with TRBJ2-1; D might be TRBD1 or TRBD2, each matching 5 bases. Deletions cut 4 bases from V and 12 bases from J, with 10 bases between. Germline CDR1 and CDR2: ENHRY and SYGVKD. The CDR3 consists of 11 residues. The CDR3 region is CAISASGTQFF. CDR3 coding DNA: TGTGCCATCAGTGCTTCGGGGACGCAGTTCTTC.

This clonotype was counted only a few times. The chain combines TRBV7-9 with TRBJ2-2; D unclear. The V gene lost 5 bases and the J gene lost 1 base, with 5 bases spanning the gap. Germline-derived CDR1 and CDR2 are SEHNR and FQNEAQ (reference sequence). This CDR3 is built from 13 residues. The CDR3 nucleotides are TGTGCCAGCAGCGTCAGGAACACCGGGGAGCTGTTTTTT. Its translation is CASSVRNTGELFF.

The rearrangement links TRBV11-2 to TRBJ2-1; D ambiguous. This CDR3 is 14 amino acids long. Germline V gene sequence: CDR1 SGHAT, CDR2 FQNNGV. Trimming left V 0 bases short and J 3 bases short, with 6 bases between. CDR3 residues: CASSLERGYNEQFF. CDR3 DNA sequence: TGTGCCAGCAGCTTAGAACGCGGCTACAATGAGCAGTTCTTC.

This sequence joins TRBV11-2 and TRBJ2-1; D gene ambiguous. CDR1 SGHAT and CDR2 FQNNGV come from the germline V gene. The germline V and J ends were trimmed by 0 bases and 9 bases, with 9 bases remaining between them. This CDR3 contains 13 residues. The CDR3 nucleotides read TGTGCCAGCAGCTTAGATATGACAAGTGAGCAGTTCTTC. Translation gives CASSLDMTSEQFF.